This T cell receptor (beta chain) was documented in a study of CD8 T cells in Susac syndrome (dated by TCRdb to about 2019). At the level of the whole study: Whether CD8+ T cell activation and differentiation in Susac syndrome was antigen driven was tested using repertoire sequencing. The clonality of the CD8+ T cell repertoire was compared across approximately 11 healthy donors, roughly 14 Susac syndrome patients and under 19 multiple sclerosis patients. Broad study findings and their caveats: The TCR sequencing and HLA analysis was acknowledged to have included a relatively small number of individuals.

RNA was extracted using the RNeasy kit, and about 0.45 to 1 microgram was reverse transcribed with random hexamers. The immunoSEQ multiplex PCR assay, which covers 54 Vbeta and 13 Jbeta segments, was used to amplify TCR beta CDR3 regions. PCR amplification bias was corrected by using a synthetic template baseline for primer optimization and computational correction. Turning to the authors' computational methods: Reads were assigned to V, D and J genes according to IMGT and analyzed in immunoSEQ Analyzer, with only productive sequences retained. Clonality was calculated as one minus the Shannon entropy normalized by log2 of the number of productive unique sequences. Public and private clones were assessed among the 100 most prevalent clones of each patient and control. Clones were defined as Susac-specific if absent from the healthy and MS cohorts, from over a thousand published viral clones and from other ImmuneACCESS disease sequences. Starting from the raw public reads, TCRdb applied fastp trimming at Q25, assembled clones with MiXCR and retained in-frame beta chains. Rows merge per CDR3 protein into single entries with the most common DNA and genes. TCRdb's processing, not the study's, gives the V and J calls here. For this sample the table gives some 400,000 distinct CDR3 sequences, of which approximately 85% were detected only once. The ten largest clones add up to around 0.12% of the sample.

Peripheral blood CD8+ and CD4+ T cells from healthy donors, Susac syndrome patients and multiple sclerosis patients were profiled using high-throughput TCR beta sequencing. The multiple sclerosis controls were treatment-naive patients whose relapsing-remitting disease, either stable or active, fulfilled the revised McDonald criteria. Bulk CD8+ and CD4+ T cells were purified magnetically by negative isolation, whereas CD8+ TEMRA cells were enriched by FACS. Blood was drawn into EDTA tubes, processed within 24 hours, and PBMCs were isolated by density gradient centrifugation. PBMCs intended for TCR sequencing were cryopreserved in liquid nitrogen and were subsequently thawed in a 37 degrees C water bath. The sorted or isolated CD4+, CD8+ and CD8+ TEMRA cells reached a purity of at least 90%. The germline V and J ends show losses of 3 bases and 4 bases respectively, and no gene match explains 4 bases of the junction. From a lookup of the germline V gene, CDR1 and CDR2 are MDHEN and SYDVKM. The CDR3 starts with the cysteine, ends with the phenylalanine, and has 14 residues. Only the CDR3 part of the read is kept: 42 bases, read in frame from the first base.

Concerning this clonotype: The antigen this receptor binds is unknown. No much larger clonotype is one base removed from it; base qualities were not supplied.

What was sequenced was CD8+ T cells from PBMCs. The sequence links TRBV28 to TRBJ1-1, with TRBD1 matching 8 junction bases. The clonotype originates from a human donor with multiple sclerosis. CDR3 loop: CASSLTGVGTEAFF. The bases read TGTGCCAGCAGTTTGACAGGGGTAGGCACTGAAGCTTTCTTT.